This T cell receptor beta chain was found in a study of blood T cell repertoires in COVID-19. Overall study context: Sample material is recorded as cDNA or gDNA derived from T cells, B-cell-depleted T cells, or PBMCs.

The method was immunoSEQ multiplex PCR; TCRdb's version includes in-frame clones alone and lacks a portion of them. The sample holds 450,000 to 600,000 clones, around 87% seen once. The CDR3 sequence is 15 residues long. Germline values: CDR1 MNHEY, CDR2 SVGAGI. Trimming pared 0 bases from V and 6 bases from J, leaving 14 bases between. This TCR came from a woman aged 18-29 years who had recovered from COVID-19. Sequences were obtained from PBMCs or T cells enriched from blood (not recorded which). The V call is TRBV6-5, the J call TRBJ1-2; no firm D call. The CDR3 DNA reads as TGTGCCAGCAGTTACTCTATCGAGAAGGCGGATGGCTACACCTTC. This codes for CASSYSIEKADGYTF.